This T cell receptor (beta chain) stems from a study of T cells in Graves' hyperthyroidism and ophthalmopathy. Study outcomes and limitations: Blood also contained most expanded thyroid clonotypes above 0.001. Classification by a 13 V-J model distinguished ophthalmopathy from stable hyperthyroidism.

CDR1 is KGHSH, CDR2 LQKENI, per germline. The CDR3 loop spans 14 amino acids. V was cut by 1 base and J by 5 bases, with 11 bases left in between. This clonotype was seen repeatedly, ten times or more. Its antigen remains unidentified. Reasons for excluding patients were uncontrolled infection, other autoimmune disease, pregnancy or lactation. PBMCs were collected from an approximately 10 ml volume of fresh peripheral blood. Amplification targeted TCR beta CDR3 regions from RNA transcripts. TCR CDR3 underwent first-round RT-PCR with the HTBI primer set. One entry per CDR3 protein results from TCRdb running MiXCR on the multiplex PCR reads. Here the sample spans about 460,000 distinct CDR3 sequences, 20% to 25% being singletons.

The source material was blood. The clonotype comes from a woman in her seventies with Graves' ophthalmopathy. J is TRBJ2-5 and V is TRBV18; no clear D. The CDR3 region is CASSPLQARETQYF. The DNA for the CDR3 is TGTGCCAGCTCACCACTTCAGGCTCGCGAGACCCAGTACTTC.